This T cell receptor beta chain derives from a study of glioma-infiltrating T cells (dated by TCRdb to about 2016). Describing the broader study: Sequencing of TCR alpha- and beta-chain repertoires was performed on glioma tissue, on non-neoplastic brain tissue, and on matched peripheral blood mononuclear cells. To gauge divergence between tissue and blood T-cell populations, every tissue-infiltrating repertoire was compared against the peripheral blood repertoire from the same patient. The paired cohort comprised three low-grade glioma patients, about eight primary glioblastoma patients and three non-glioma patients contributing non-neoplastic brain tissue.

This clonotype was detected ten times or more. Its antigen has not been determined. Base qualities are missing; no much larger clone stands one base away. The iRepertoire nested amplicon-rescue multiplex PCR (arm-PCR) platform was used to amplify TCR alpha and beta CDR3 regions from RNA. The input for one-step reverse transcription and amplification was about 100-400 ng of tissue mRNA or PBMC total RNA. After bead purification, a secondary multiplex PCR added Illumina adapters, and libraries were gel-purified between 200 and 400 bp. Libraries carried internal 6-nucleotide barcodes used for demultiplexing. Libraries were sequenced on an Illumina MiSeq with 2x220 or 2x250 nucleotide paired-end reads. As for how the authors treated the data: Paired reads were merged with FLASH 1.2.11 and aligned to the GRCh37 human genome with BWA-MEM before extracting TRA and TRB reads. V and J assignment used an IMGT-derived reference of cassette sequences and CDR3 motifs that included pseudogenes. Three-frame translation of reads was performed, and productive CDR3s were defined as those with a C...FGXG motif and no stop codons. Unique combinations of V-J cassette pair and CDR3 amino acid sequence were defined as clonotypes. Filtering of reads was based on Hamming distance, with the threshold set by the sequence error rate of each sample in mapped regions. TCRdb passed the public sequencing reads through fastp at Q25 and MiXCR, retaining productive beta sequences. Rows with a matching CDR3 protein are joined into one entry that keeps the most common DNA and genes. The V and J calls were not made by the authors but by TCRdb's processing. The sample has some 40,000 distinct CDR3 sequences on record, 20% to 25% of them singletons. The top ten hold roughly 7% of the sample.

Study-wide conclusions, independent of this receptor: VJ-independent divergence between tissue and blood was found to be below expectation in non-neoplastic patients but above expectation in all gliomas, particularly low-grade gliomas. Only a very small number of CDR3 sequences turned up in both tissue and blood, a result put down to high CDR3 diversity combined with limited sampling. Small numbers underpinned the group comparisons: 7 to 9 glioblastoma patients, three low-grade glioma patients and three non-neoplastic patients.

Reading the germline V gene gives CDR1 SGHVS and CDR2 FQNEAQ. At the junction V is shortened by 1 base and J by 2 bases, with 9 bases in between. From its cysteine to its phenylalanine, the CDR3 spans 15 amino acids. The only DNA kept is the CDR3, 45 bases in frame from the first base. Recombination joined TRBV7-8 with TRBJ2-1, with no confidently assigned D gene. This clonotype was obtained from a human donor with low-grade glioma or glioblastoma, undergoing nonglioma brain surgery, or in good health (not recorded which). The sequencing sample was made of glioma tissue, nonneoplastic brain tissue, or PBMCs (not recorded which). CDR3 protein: CASSLDEDPYNEQFF. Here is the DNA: TGTGCCAGCAGCTTAGATGAGGACCCCTACAATGAGCAGTTCTTC. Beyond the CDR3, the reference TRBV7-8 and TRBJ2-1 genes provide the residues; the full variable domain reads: GAGVSQSPRYKVAKRGQDVALRCDPISGHVSLFWYQQALGQGPEFLTYFQNEAQLDKSGLPSDRFFAERPEGSVSTLKIQRTQQEDSAVYLCASSLDEDPYNEQFFGPGTRLTVL.